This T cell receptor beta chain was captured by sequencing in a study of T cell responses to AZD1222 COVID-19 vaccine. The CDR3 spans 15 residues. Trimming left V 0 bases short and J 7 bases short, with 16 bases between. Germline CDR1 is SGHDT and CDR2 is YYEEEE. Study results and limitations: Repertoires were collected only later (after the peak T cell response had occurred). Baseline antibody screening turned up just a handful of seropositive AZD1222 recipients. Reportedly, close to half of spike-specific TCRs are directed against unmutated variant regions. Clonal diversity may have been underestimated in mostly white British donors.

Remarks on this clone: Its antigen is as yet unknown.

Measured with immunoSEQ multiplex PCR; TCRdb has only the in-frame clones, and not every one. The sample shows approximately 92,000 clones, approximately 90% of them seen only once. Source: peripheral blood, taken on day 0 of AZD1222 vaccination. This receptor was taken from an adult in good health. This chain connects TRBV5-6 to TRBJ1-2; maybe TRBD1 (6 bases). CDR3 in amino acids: CASSLGSGRGGGYTF. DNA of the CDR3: TGTGCCAGCAGCTTGGGATCGGGGAGAGGGGGTGGCTACACCTTC.